Included here is one T cell receptor beta chain sequence, with context. J lost 7 bases, V lost 7 bases, and 7 bases had no gene match. The germline gives CDR1 PRHDT, CDR2 FYEKMQ (reference sequence). This CDR3 is built from 13 residues. The data originate from a study of blood T cell repertoires in COVID-19. Study information: Sites across the United States, Italy and Spain contributed samples from acute and convalescent COVID-19. The analysed material was cDNA or gDNA that came from T cells, B-cell-depleted T cells, or PBMCs.

Study processing details: Estimates of nucleated cell counts were drawn from the amplification of reference gene primers. The repertoire was sequenced with immunoSEQ multiplex PCR; TCRdb's copy has only in-frame clones and lacks some. That table furnishes V, J and clone size, whereas the DNA furnished D and trimming. Here the sample spans roughly 110,000 clones, around 89% being singletons. The source material was peripheral blood. The chain couples TRBV13 to TRBJ2-1, with 7 bases that match TRBD2. The sequence was collected from a human donor with acute or convalescent COVID-19. The donor label of this sample is uncertain. Written as DNA, the CDR3 is TGTGCCAGCACTAGGGCTAGCGGTAATGAGCAGTTCTTC. Amino acids: CASTRASGNEQFF.